These 27 T cell receptor beta chains came from one sample sequenced in a study of T cell responses to AZD1222 COVID-19 vaccine. Clones were read by immunoSEQ multiplex PCR, and TCRdb kept only the in-frame ones, dropping some. Among tens of thousands of clones listed, 90% to 95% were seen once. Sequencing used peripheral blood, obtained 28 days after the second AZD1222 dose. These receptors were taken from an adult who received the AZD1222 COVID-19 vaccine.

The J gene is TRBJ2-3, the V gene TRBV5-4; 15 nucleotides align to TRBD2. The germline V gene encodes CDR1 SGHNT and CDR2 YYREEE (reference sequence). The CDR3 totals 17 residues. V dropped 4 bases and J dropped 4; count of bases not matched to a gene: 7. In nucleotides, the CDR3 is TGTGCCAGCAGCAGTGGACTAGCGGGGGGGCCCGCAGATACGCAGTATTTT. It is translated as CASSSGLAGGPADTQYF.

This rearrangement joins TRBV10-1 to TRBJ1-1; 7 nucleotides line up with TRBD1. V was clipped by 5 bases and J by 2 bases; unmatched bases: 2. Germline values: CDR1 WNHNN, CDR2 SYGVQD (reference sequence). This CDR3 contains 13 residues. CDR3 loop: CASSNRGNTEAFF. For the CDR3, the DNA is TGCGCCAGCAGTAACAGGGGAAACACTGAAGCTTTCTTT.

On this clone: Different DNA sequences within this sample yield the same CDR3. The chain has TRBV12-3 or TRBV12-4 and TRBJ1-2; D remains unclear. The CDR3 contains 11 residues. Between the trimmed V and J ends, which lost 1 base and 4 bases, there was a span of 1 base. The CDR3 region is CASSLGYGYTF. CDR3 coding DNA: TGTGCCAGCAGTTTAGGCTATGGCTACACCTTC.

This clone has only one observation. V gene TRBV28 combines with J gene TRBJ1-2; no clear D gene. Germline CDR1 is MDHEN and CDR2 is SYDVKM. V lost 8 bases and J 6 bases, leaving 13 bases between the germline ends. The length of the CDR3 is 12 residues. The CDR3 protein is CASGVPSHGYTF. CDR3 in DNA: TGTGCCAGCGGGGTCCCCAGTCATGGCTACACCTTC.

The chain has TRBV7-9 and TRBJ2-1, with 10 bases fitting TRBD1. V lost 6 bases, J lost 4 bases, and 6 bases stayed unmatched. Germline V gives CDR1 SEHNR, CDR2 FQNEAQ (reference sequence). This CDR3 has 15 residues. The CDR3: CASSYGQGDYNEQFF. In DNA, the CDR3 is TGTGCCAGCAGTTACGGACAGGGGGATTACAATGAGCAGTTCTTC. The full variable domain, rest sourced from reference TRBV7-9 and TRBJ2-1, is DTGVSQNPRHKITKRGQNVTFRCDPISEHNRLYWYRQTLGQGPEFLTYFQNEAQLEKSRLLSDRFSAERPKGSFSTLEIQRTEQGDSAMYLCASSYGQGDYNEQFFGPGTRLTVL.

This chain uses TRBV7-9 with TRBJ1-4, with 7 bases lining up with TRBD1. CDR3 length: 14 amino acids. Per the germline V gene, CDR1 is SEHNR and CDR2 is FQNEAQ (reference sequence). J gave up 4 bases and V 2 bases, and 1 base lay outside the gene matches. Written as DNA, the CDR3 is TGTGCCAGCAGCTTACGGGACAGTAATGAAAAACTGTTTTTT. This encodes CASSLRDSNEKLFF.

CDR3 in DNA: TGTGCCAGCAGCTTACTAGCGGGGGCCTACAATGAGCAGTTCTTC. The encoded protein is CASSLLAGAYNEQFF. V usage is TRBV11-2 and J usage is TRBJ2-1; TRBD2 matches 10 bases. Unmatched junction bases numbered 0, after V lost 2 bases and J lost 2 bases. The CDR3 is 15 residues long. CDR1 and CDR2 (germline): SGHAT, FQNNGV.

The V and J genes are TRBV5-1 and TRBJ1-1, with TRBD1 identical over 7 bases. V gave up 4 bases and J gave up 0 bases; unmatched junction bases: 9. The V gene's germline CDR1 is SGHRS and CDR2 YFSETQ. The CDR3 consists of 16 residues. The chain's CDR3 is CASSPGTVRVNTEAFF. The CDR3 coding sequence is TGCGCCAGCAGCCCGGGGACAGTAAGAGTGAACACTGAAGCTTTCTTT.

V usage is TRBV9 and J usage is TRBJ2-3; 9 bases map to TRBD1. Germline values: CDR1 SGDLS, CDR2 YYNGEE. Germline trimming cut 0 bases from V and 2 bases from J; bases unmatched to any gene: 4. The CDR3 sequence is 16 residues long. Here the CDR3 DNA reads TGTGCCAGCAGCGTAGATGGGACAGGGATCACAGATACGCAGTATTTT. Translation gives CASSVDGTGITDTQYF.

This chain uses TRBV30 with TRBJ1-3; D gene unclear. This CDR3 is 13 amino acids long. V was trimmed by 0 bases and J by 8 bases, leaving 11 bases between them. Per germline, CDR1 GTSNPN and CDR2 SVGIG (reference sequence). CDR3 protein: CAWSVLSGDTIYF. The CDR3 DNA is TGTGCCTGGAGTGTTCTTTCCGGGGACACCATATATTTT. The complete variable domain, with remaining parts taken from reference TRBV30 and TRBJ1-3, reads SQTIHQWPATLVQPVGSPLSLECTVEGTSNPNLYWYRQAAGRGLQLLFYSVGIGQISSEVPQNLSASRPQDRQFILSSKKLLLSDSGFYLCAWSVLSGDTIYFGEGSWLTVV.

This chain links TRBV7-8 with TRBJ1-2; 10 bases line up with TRBD1. From germline, CDR1 is SGHVS and CDR2 FQNEAQ. With 5 bases clipped from V and 4 bases from J, the junction kept 13 bases outside the gene matches. The CDR3 consists of 17 residues. The CDR3 protein is CASSEPGQGTPFYGYTF. Here the CDR3 DNA reads TGTGCCAGCAGCGAGCCGGGACAGGGGACCCCCTTCTATGGCTACACCTTC.

The rearrangement joins TRBV5-1 to TRBJ2-3; weak D call: TRBD1 (6 bases). This CDR3 comprises 17 residues. The germline V gene has CDR1 SGHRS and CDR2 YFSETQ. The V gene lost 5 bases and the J gene lost 0 bases, with 19 bases spanning the gap. CDR3 DNA sequence: TGCGCCAGCAGTAGGGACACCATACATACTAGCACAGATACGCAGTATTTT. Residues: CASSRDTIHTSTDTQYF.

This chain joins TRBV4-3 and TRBJ1-1; D unresolved. This CDR3 has 13 residues. Germline assignment: CDR1 LGHNA and CDR2 YSLEER. V was clipped by 8 bases and J by 3 bases, with 13 bases between them. DNA of the CDR3: TGCGCCAGCCAAAGAACCGGGGACACTGAAGCTTTCTTT. Protein sequence: CASQRTGDTEAFF.

The chain is built from TRBV30 and TRBJ1-1; D unresolved. This CDR3 is 11 amino acids long. V lost 3 bases, J lost 3 bases, and 5 bases lay in between. The germline V gene has CDR1 GTSNPN and CDR2 SVGIG (reference sequence). This CDR3 reads CAWSIDTEAFF. CDR3 bases: TGTGCCTGGAGCATCGACACTGAAGCTTTCTTT.

The rearrangement uses TRBV12-3 or TRBV12-4 and TRBJ2-3; D not certain. This CDR3 region has 13 residues. Trimming took 5 bases from V and 3 from J, leaving 9 bases between them. The CDR3 nucleotides read TGTGCCAGCAGTACTCCCGGGACAGATACGCAGTATTTT. It translates to CASSTPGTDTQYF.

This clone was seen a single time. The rearrangement links TRBV7-6 to TRBJ2-1; 8 bases map to TRBD1. The CDR3 runs to 17 residues. V was clipped by 1 base and J by 7 bases; unmatched bases: 12. CDR1 SGHVS and CDR2 FNYEAQ come from the germline V gene. The CDR3: CASSLEVGTGLGNEQFF. The CDR3 bases are TGTGCCAGCAGCTTAGAAGTTGGGACAGGTCTTGGGAATGAGCAGTTCTTC.

The chain has TRBV28 and TRBJ1-5; a possible D gene is TRBD1 (5 bases). V lost 4 bases and J 0 bases, leaving 13 bases between the germline ends. CDR3 length equals 16 residues. The germline V gene encodes CDR1 MDHEN and CDR2 SYDVKM. CDR3 sequence: CASSSGPIYSNQPQHF. For the CDR3, the DNA is TGTGCCAGCAGTTCGGGACCGATCTATAGCAATCAGCCCCAGCATTTT.

The rearrangement uses TRBV6-5 and TRBJ1-2; no clear D. Germline V CDR1 and CDR2: MNHEY, SVGAGI. CDR3 size: 12 residues. V dropped 6 bases and J dropped 8 bases, with 13 bases sitting between them. CDR3: CASRVGGNGYTF. Here the CDR3 DNA reads TGTGCCAGCAGGGTGGGAGGGAACGGCTACACCTTC.

The chain has TRBV6-2 or TRBV6-3 and TRBJ1-3; D ambiguous. Trimming shortened V by 6 bases and J by 0 bases, and 12 bases separated the two germline ends. Germline V gives CDR1 MNHEY, CDR2 SVGEGT. This CDR3 has 15 amino acids. The CDR3 is CASSREVRSGNTIYF. The CDR3 region has the DNA TGTGCCAGCAGCCGAGAGGTACGCTCTGGAAACACCATATATTTT.

This rearrangement joins TRBV5-5 to TRBJ2-1; 7 bases are shared with TRBD1. Unmatched junction bases numbered 11, after V lost 5 bases and J lost 6 bases. The CDR3 length is 15 residues. Germline loops: CDR1 SGHKS, CDR2 YYEKEE (reference sequence). The CDR3 protein is CASRRRGGAGNEQFF. CDR3 nucleotide sequence: TGTGCCAGCAGGCGGAGAGGGGGCGCGGGCAATGAGCAGTTCTTC.

The chain links TRBV6-1 to TRBJ2-7; D is perhaps TRBD1 (5 bases). Looked up from germline, CDR1 is MNHNS and CDR2 is SASEGT. The V gene lost 3 bases and the J gene lost 4 bases, with 16 bases spanning the gap. CDR3 length equals 15 residues. The CDR3 nucleotides read TGTGCCAGCAGTGAGTCAACAGGAGTTCCTTACGAGCAGTACTTC. It encodes CASSESTGVPYEQYF.

This clone came up a few times. The V and J genes are TRBV30 and TRBJ2-7, with a possible D match to TRBD2 (5 bases). Germline-derived CDR1 and CDR2 are GTSNPN and SVGIG (reference sequence). The CDR3 has 14 residues. The V gene lost 1 base and the J gene lost 3 bases, with 13 bases spanning the gap. CDR3 region: CAWSASPGNYEQYF. The DNA of the CDR3 is TGTGCCTGGAGTGCATCACCGGGAAACTACGAGCAGTACTTC.

The chain employs TRBV7-2 and TRBJ1-1; D might be TRBD1 (5 bases). The CDR3 length is 16 residues. V was trimmed by 4 bases and J by 4 bases, leaving 19 bases between them. The V gene's germline CDR1 is SGHTA and CDR2 FQGNSA. The CDR3: CASSSLARAVGTEAFF. The CDR3 DNA reads as TGTGCCAGCAGCTCCTTGGCCAGGGCGGTGGGCACTGAAGCTTTCTTT.

Regarding this clone: The germline gene is not matched at one end of the junction; a read error may be the cause. The V call is TRBV9, the J call TRBJ1-2, with 8 bases fitting TRBD1. Germline V gene data show CDR1 as SGDLS and CDR2 as YYNGEE. The CDR3 runs to 16 residues. CDR3 nucleotide sequence: TGTGCCCGCAGCCCACACGACAGGGGAGGGGGTCATGGCTACACCTTC. It translates to CARSPHDRGGGHGYTF.

Only a few counts were recorded for this clone. The V gene is TRBV19, the J gene TRBJ1-1, with a tentative D call TRBD1 (6 bases). V lost 6 bases, J lost 1 base, and 12 bases lay in between. CDR3 size: 14 residues. Germline V gives CDR1 LNHDA, CDR2 SQIVND (reference sequence). The CDR3 region has the DNA TGTGCCAGTAGCCCCGACAGGCCGAACACTGAAGCTTTCTTT. Translating it yields CASSPDRPNTEAFF.

V is TRBV2 and J is TRBJ1-2; D not resolved. V lost 3 bases and J 4 bases, leaving 6 bases between the germline ends. Germline V gene sequence: CDR1 SNHLY, CDR2 FYNNEI. The CDR3 has 12 amino acids. This CDR3 is CASSEGVYGYTF. The CDR3 region has the DNA TGTGCCAGCAGTGAGGGTGTCTATGGCTACACCTTC.

The chain carries TRBV3-1 (or the pseudogene TRBV3-2) and TRBJ2-1; 7 bases align to TRBD1. The V and J ends lost 6 bases and 9 bases, in that order; junction bases with no gene match: 14. Germline V gives CDR1 LGHDT, CDR2 YNNKEL (reference sequence). The CDR3 contains 15 residues. In DNA form, the CDR3 reads TGTGCCAGCAGTGATAACAGGGTAAGACAGGGTGAGCAGTTCTTC. This gives the protein CASSDNRVRQGEQFF.